This T cell receptor beta chain stems from a study of technical replicates of blood from a few donors. Germline assignment: CDR1 SGHRS and CDR2 YFSETQ. The V gene end was trimmed by 9 bases and the J gene end by 5 bases; junction bases not matched to a gene: 10. The CDR3 sequence is 14 residues long. Profiling relied on immunoSEQ multiplex PCR, and the TCRdb table lists in-frame clones only, not all of them. The table lists tens of thousands of clones, about 95% of them singletons. The chain links TRBV5-1 to TRBJ1-4; 7 positions match TRBD1. The sequence was obtained from a human donor in good health. Material: T cells isolated from PBMCs. CDR3: CATKRGTENEKLFF. In nucleotides, the CDR3 is TGCGCCACCAAGAGGGGGACAGAAAATGAAAAACTGTTTTTT. Variable domain in full (rest from reference TRBV5-1 and TRBJ1-4): KAGVTQTPRYLIKTRGQQVTLSCSPISGHRSVSWYQQTPGQGLQFLFEYFSETQRNKGNFPGRFSGRQFSNSRSEMNVSTLELGDSALYLCATKRGTENEKLFFGSGTQLSVL.